This TCR beta chain was observed in a study of blood T cells in healthy people across ages. Regarding the study as a whole: Per million T cells, TCR beta diversity dropped roughly linearly as age increased.

As for this clonotype: The target antigen is unknown.

V shed 4 bases and J 5 bases; nucleotides not matched to a gene: 6. The germline V gene has CDR1 SGHKS and CDR2 YYEKEE (reference sequence). The CDR3 is 15 amino acids. Sample-barcoded 5' priming and a J-beta primer mix drove a second PCR of roughly 6 to 12 cycles. TCRdb analysed the 5' RACE reads with MiXCR anew, one entry per CDR3 protein. The sample has almost 550,000 distinct CDR3 sequences; 24% are singletons. This sample was also put to use in a study of T cells of mothers and their children. Turning to that study: Mothers yielded over 9.5 million CDR3 reads, children about 3.1 million each.

The receptor was isolated from a boy under 18 in good health. The chain employs TRBV5-5 and TRBJ2-1, with 10 positions matching TRBD2. The sample taken for sequencing was blood. The CDR3 DNA follows: TGTGCCAGCAGCGTAGCGGGAGGCGGGCACAATGAGCAGTTCTTC. Encoded protein: CASSVAGGGHNEQFF.